The source of this T cell receptor beta chain is a study of CD8 T cells in ankylosing spondylitis. Study-wide results and caveats: There was a TCR beta motif, made of several highly homologous variants, that appeared characteristic of ankylosing spondylitis blood. Relatively scarce in peripheral blood, disease-linked clones were CD8+.

This clonotype was counted many times. Its antigen remains unidentified. TCRdb passed the 5' RACE reads through MiXCR, listing each CDR3 protein once. Of approximately 140,000 distinct CDR3 sequences in the sample, roughly 8.3% are singletons; the top ten hold about 7.3%. The CDR3 is 15 amino acids. CDR1 and CDR2 (germline): SGHTA, FQGTGA. Trimming shortened V by 5 bases and J by 0 bases, and 12 bases separated the two germline ends. The origin of this receptor is a male donor with ankylosing spondylitis. The chain recombines TRBV7-3 with TRBJ2-3; D is undetermined. The specimen sequenced was synovial fluid, either unsorted or a sorted T cell fraction (not recorded which). The CDR3 region is CASSAYQPSTDTQYF. Here the CDR3 DNA reads TGTGCCAGCAGCGCATACCAGCCAAGCACAGATACGCAGTATTTT.